A selection of T cell receptor beta chains follows, all from one sample in a study of T-cell memory formation after mild COVID-19. TCRdb reanalysed the 5' RACE reads using MiXCR and keeps one entry per CDR3 protein. The table has approximately 300,000 distinct CDR3 sequences, less than 20% seen once; the top ten hold 22%. The sample comprised PBMCs or a T cell subset sorted from them (not recorded which). Receptors originate from a man between 18 and 35 years old who had mild COVID-19 (a few samples of this study predate the infection). Cell type and time point are not known. Each CDR3 is given with its conserved first and last residue. The D gene is left open where the match is weak. A row's size may be missing; if present it is once, few, many or a size class.

size,V,J,D,CDR3,DNA
few,TRBV5-1,TRBJ2-3,-,CASIPGPGADTQYF,TGCGCCAGCATACCCGGGCCGGGGGCAGATACGCAGTATTTT
few,TRBV7-8,TRBJ1-2,TRBD1,CASSLNGQGALGNGYTF,TGTGCCAGCAGCTTGAACGGACAGGGGGCCCTAGGCAATGGCTACACCTTC
few,TRBV5-1,TRBJ2-5,-,CASTPGGPQETQYF,TGCGCCAGCACCCCGGGGGGCCCTCAAGAGACCCAGTACTTC
many,TRBV5-1,TRBJ2-2,-,CASSLPGPANTGELFF,TGCGCCAGCAGCTTGCCGGGACCAGCGAACACCGGGGAGCTGTTTTTT
many,TRBV5-1,TRBJ2-2,-,CASMVATNTGELFF,TGCGCCAGCATGGTGGCGACGAACACCGGGGAGCTGTTTTTT
few,TRBV5-1,TRBJ2-1,TRBD2,CASSKAGDGAGREQFF,TGCGCCAGCAGCAAGGCGGGAGACGGGGCCGGACGTGAGCAGTTCTTC
-,TRBV7-2,TRBJ1-6,TRBD1,CASSLLQGDYSPLHF,TGTGCCAGCAGCTTACTACAGGGGGACTATTCACCCCTCCACTTT
-,TRBV6-6,TRBJ1-1,-,CASSYLGRENTEAFF,TGTGCCAGCAGTTACCTTGGGCGGGAGAACACTGAAGCTTTCTTT
-,TRBV7-3,TRBJ2-2,-,CASRTGLLHTGELFF,TGTGCCAGCAGGACGGGACTCCTACACACCGGGGAGCTGTTTTTT
many,TRBV29-1,TRBJ2-7,-,CSVAQYYEQYF,TGCAGCGTTGCTCAGTACTACGAGCAGTACTTC
few,TRBV4-1,TRBJ1-1,TRBD1,CASSQGRGQNTEAFF,TGCGCCAGCAGCCAAGGCAGGGGGCAGAACACTGAAGCTTTCTTT
-,TRBV20-1,TRBJ1-1,-,CSASPGPGYF,TGCAGTGCTAGCCCAGGGCCGGGTTACTTT
-,TRBV6-2/TRBV6-3,TRBJ2-7,TRBD2,CASSGMGGFYEQYF,TGTGCCAGCAGCGGGATGGGGGGGTTCTACGAGCAGTACTTC
few,TRBV12-3/TRBV12-4,TRBJ1-2,-,CASSDGVGRHGYTF,TGTGCCAGCAGCGACGGGGTGGGTAGACATGGCTACACCTTC
-,TRBV10-3,TRBJ2-3,-,CAITEEFVTDTQYF,TGTGCCATCACGGAGGAGTTTGTTACAGATACGCAGTATTTT
many,TRBV12-3/TRBV12-4,TRBJ1-3,-,CASKRNTIYF,TGTGCCAGCAAAAGAAACACCATATATTTT
few,TRBV7-9,TRBJ2-1,-,CATLRLSRRDEQFF,TGTGCCACCCTACGGCTCTCTCGGCGGGATGAGCAGTTCTTC
few,TRBV12-3/TRBV12-4,TRBJ2-5,-,CASSLWDNQETQYF,TGTGCCAGCAGTCTATGGGACAACCAAGAGACCCAGTACTTC
-,TRBV6-5,TRBJ2-7,-,CASRLAASSYEQYF,TGTGCCAGCAGATTAGCCGCTAGCTCCTACGAGCAGTACTTC
few,TRBV29-1,TRBJ1-5,TRBD1,CSVGQANSNQPQHF,TGCAGCGTCGGACAGGCTAATAGCAATCAGCCCCAGCATTTT
-,TRBV6-5,TRBJ1-2,-,CASTTGQHNYGYTF,TGTGCCAGCACCACAGGACAGCACAACTATGGCTACACCTTC
-,TRBV20-1,TRBJ1-2,TRBD1,CSGKTGVGYTF,TGCAGTGGCAAGACAGGGGTGGGCTACACCTTC
-,TRBV5-1,TRBJ1-1,-,CASSLRGRVTEAFF,TGCGCCAGCAGCTTGAGGGGGAGGGTCACTGAAGCTTTCTTT
many,TRBV20-1,TRBJ2-1,-,CSASPRDGVYNEQFF,TGCAGTGCTAGCCCGCGGGACGGGGTCTACAATGAGCAGTTCTTC
-,TRBV10-3,TRBJ1-1,-,CAITRAENTEAFF,TGTGCCATCACTCGGGCCGAGAACACTGAAGCTTTCTTT
few,TRBV3-1,TRBJ1-5,-,CASSQSHQPQHF,TGTGCCAGCAGCCAATCTCATCAGCCCCAGCATTTT
-,TRBV4-3,TRBJ2-1,-,CASSQDLRSQSPYNEQFF,TGCGCCAGCAGCCAAGATCTAAGGTCCCAGAGCCCCTACAATGAGCAGTTCTTC
-,TRBV7-8,TRBJ2-1,TRBD2,CASSLVGGGVYNEQFF,TGTGCCAGCAGCTTAGTGGGCGGGGGTGTTTACAATGAGCAGTTCTTC
-,TRBV6-5,TRBJ2-7,TRBD1,CASSFGTGPYEQYF,TGTGCCAGCAGTTTTGGGACAGGCCCCTACGAGCAGTACTTC
-,TRBV9,TRBJ2-3,TRBD2,CASSVATSGSTDTQYF,TGTGCCAGCAGCGTAGCTACTAGCGGCAGCACAGATACGCAGTATTTT
-,TRBV7-9,TRBJ1-2,TRBD1,CASSFSRDRAPHYGYTF,TGTGCCAGCAGCTTCTCCCGGGACAGGGCCCCTCACTATGGCTACACCTTC